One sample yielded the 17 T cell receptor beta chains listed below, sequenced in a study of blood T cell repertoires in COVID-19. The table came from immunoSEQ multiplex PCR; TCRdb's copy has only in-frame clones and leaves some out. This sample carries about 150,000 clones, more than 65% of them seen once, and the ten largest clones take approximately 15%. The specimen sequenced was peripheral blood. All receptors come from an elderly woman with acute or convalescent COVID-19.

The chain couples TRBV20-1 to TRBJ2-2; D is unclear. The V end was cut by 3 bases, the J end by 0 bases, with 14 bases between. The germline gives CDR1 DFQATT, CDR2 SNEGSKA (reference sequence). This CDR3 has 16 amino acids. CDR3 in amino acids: CSASSYPVSNTGELFF. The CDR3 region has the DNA TGCAGTGCTAGTTCCTATCCGGTTTCGAACACCGGGGAGCTGTTTTTT.

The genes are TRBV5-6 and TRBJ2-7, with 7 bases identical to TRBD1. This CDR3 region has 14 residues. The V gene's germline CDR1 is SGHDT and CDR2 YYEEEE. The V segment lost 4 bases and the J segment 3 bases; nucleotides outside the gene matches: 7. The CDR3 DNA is TGTGCCAGCAGCGTACAACAGGGGTACTACGAGCAGTACTTC. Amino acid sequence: CASSVQQGYYEQYF.

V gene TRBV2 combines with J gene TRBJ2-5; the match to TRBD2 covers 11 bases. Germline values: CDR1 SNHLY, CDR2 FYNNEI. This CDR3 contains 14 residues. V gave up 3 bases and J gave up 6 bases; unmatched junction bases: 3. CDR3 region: CASSDSGGAKTQYF. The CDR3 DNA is TGTGCCAGCAGTGATAGCGGGGGGGCAAAGACCCAGTACTTC.

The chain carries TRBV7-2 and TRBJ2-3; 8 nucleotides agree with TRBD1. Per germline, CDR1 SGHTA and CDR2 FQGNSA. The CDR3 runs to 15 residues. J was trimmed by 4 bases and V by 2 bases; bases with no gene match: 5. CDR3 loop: CASSLRTGGPDTQYF. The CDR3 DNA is TGTGCCAGCAGCTTACGTACAGGGGGTCCAGATACGCAGTATTTT.

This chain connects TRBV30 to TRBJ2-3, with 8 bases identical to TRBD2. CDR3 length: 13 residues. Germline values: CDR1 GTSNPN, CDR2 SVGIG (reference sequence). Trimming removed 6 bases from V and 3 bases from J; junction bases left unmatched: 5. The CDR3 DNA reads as TGTGCCTGCGCCGGGGGGGCAACAGATACGCAGTATTTT. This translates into CACAGGATDTQYF.

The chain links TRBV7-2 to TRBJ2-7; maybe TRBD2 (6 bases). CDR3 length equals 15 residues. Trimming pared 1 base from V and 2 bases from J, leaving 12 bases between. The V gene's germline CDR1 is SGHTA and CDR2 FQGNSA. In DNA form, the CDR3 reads TGTGCCAGCAGCTTAGAGAGGGGACTTCCCTACGAGCAGTACTTC. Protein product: CASSLERGLPYEQYF.

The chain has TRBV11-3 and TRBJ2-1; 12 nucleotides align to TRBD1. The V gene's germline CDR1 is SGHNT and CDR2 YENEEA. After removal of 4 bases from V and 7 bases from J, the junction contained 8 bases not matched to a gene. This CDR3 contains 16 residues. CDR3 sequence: CASSSDRDRGLNEQFF. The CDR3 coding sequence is TGTGCCAGCAGCTCGGACCGGGACAGGGGGCTAAATGAGCAGTTCTTC.

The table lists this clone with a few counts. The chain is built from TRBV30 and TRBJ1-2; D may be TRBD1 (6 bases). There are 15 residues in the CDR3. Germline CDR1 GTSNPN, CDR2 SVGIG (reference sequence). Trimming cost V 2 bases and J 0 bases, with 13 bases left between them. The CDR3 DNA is TGTGCCTGGAGTCAGGGGAGCGGAACTAACTATGGCTACACCTTC. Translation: CAWSQGSGTNYGYTF.

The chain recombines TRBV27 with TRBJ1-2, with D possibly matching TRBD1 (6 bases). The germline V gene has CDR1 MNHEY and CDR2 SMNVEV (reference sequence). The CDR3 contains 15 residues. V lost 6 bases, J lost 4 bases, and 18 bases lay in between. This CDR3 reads CASSREGGRFYGYTF. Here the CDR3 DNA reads TGTGCCAGCAGCCGCGAGGGGGGGCGCTTCTATGGCTACACCTTC.

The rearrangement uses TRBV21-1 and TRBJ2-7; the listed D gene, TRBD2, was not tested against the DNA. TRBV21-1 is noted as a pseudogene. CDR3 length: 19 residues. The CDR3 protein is CASSKAPGLAGAGEYEQYF. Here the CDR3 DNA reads TGTGCCAGCAGCAAAGCCCCCGGACTAGCGGGAGCGGGAGAGTACGAGCAGTACTTC.

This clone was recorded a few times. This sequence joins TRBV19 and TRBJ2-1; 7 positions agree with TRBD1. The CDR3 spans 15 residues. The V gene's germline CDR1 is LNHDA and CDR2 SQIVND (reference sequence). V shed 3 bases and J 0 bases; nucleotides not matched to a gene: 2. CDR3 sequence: CASSIRGSSYNEQFF. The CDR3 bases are TGTGCCAGTAGTATCAGGGGGAGCTCCTACAATGAGCAGTTCTTC.

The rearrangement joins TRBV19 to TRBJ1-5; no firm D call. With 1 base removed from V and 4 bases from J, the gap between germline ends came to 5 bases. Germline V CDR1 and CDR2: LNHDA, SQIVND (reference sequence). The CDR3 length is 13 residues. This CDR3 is CASSIGQNQPQHF. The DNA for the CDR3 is TGTGCCAGTAGTATAGGTCAAAATCAGCCCCAGCATTTT.

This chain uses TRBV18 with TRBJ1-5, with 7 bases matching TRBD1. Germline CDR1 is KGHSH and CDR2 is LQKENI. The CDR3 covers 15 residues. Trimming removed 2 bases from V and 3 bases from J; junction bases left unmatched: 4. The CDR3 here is CASSPGTVNNQPQHF. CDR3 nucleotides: TGTGCCAGCTCACCAGGGACAGTCAACAATCAGCCCCAGCATTTT.

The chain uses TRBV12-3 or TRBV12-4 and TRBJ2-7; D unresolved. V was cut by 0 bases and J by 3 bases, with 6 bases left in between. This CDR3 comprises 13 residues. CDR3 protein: CASSLATDYEQYF. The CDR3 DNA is TGTGCCAGCAGTTTAGCTACAGACTACGAGCAGTACTTC.

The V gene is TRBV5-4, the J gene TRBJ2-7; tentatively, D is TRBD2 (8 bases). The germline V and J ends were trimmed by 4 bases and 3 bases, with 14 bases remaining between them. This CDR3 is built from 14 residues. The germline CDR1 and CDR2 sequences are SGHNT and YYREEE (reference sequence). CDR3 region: CASSRGGQNYEQYF. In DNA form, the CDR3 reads TGTGCCAGCAGCCGGGGGGGACAGAACTACGAGCAGTACTTC.

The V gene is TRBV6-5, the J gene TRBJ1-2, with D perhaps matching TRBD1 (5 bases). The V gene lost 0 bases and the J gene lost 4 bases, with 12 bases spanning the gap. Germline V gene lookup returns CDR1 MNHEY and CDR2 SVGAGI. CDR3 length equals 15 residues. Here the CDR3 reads CASSYSTDGGYGYTF. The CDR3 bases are TGTGCCAGCAGTTACTCGACAGACGGGGGCTATGGCTACACCTTC.

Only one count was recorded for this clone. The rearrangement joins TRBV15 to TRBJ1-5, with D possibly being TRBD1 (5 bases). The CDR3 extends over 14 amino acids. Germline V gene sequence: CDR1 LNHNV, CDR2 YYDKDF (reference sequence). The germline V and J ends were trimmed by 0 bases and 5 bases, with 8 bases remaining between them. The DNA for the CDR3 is TGTGCCACCAGCAGAGACACAGGCCATCAGCCCCAGCATTTT. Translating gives CATSRDTGHQPQHF.